These T cell receptor beta chains were read from a single sample in a study of cytomegalovirus exposure and HLA in healthy donors. This table comes from immunoSEQ multiplex PCR, and its TCRdb copy is limited to in-frame clones, with some not included. The data show more than 110,000 clones, 75% to 90% seen once. Sequenced sample: PBMCs. These receptors were taken from a female donor in good health and CMV-seronegative. CDR3s include the opening cysteine and the closing phenylalanine or tryptophan. Each record gives: CDR3 protein, CDR3 DNA, J gene, V gene, D gene, clone size. A D gene is named only where the DNA matches it firmly. The size field is filled for only some rows; it gives once, few, many or a size class.

CAITPDREGYEQYF TGTGCCATCACCCCGGACAGGGAAGGATACGAGCAGTACTTC TRBJ2-7 TRBV10-3 TRBD1 once
CASSVPGQGTNEQFF TGCGCCAGCAGCGTACCGGGACAGGGTACTAATGAGCAGTTCTTC TRBJ2-1 TRBV4-1 TRBD1 .
CASSKGLANTGELFF TGCGCCAGCAGCAAAGGACTAGCGAACACCGGGGAGCTGTTTTTT TRBJ2-2 TRBV4-1 TRBD2 .
CASSFGSGTGFYEQFF TGTGCCAGCAGCTTTGGATCCGGGACAGGTTTTTATGAGCAGTTCTTC TRBJ2-1 TRBV11-3 TRBD1 few
CASKSLWNTEAFF TGTGCCAGCAAATCCCTCTGGAACACTGAAGCTTTCTTT TRBJ1-1 TRBV28 . few
CASRPDRVVGGYTF TGTGCCAGCAGACCGGACAGGGTGGTAGGCGGCTACACCTTC TRBJ1-2 TRBV2 TRBD1 .
CASRPQGGTEAFF TGTGCCAGCAGGCCACAGGGGGGTACTGAAGCTTTCTTT TRBJ1-1 TRBV27 TRBD1 .
CASSPAGTREAFF TGTGCCAGCAGCCCGGCGGGGACCCGCGAAGCTTTCTTT TRBJ1-1 TRBV7-9 . .
CASSHRFLSGANVLTF TGTGCCAGCAGCCATAGATTCCTCTCTGGGGCCAACGTCCTGACTTTC TRBJ2-6 TRBV5-6 . .
CASVRGEVNTEAFF TGTGCCAGTGTCAGGGGCGAGGTGAACACTGAAGCTTTCTTT TRBJ1-1 TRBV19 . .
CASSSGFYGYTF TGTGCCAGCAGCTCAGGGTTCTATGGCTACACCTTC TRBJ1-2 TRBV28 . once
CASSKDVRAETDTQYF TGTGCCAGCAGCAAAGACGTGAGGGCCGAAACAGATACGCAGTATTTT TRBJ2-3 TRBV21-1 . once
CASSLGVGQGNTEAFF TGTGCCAGCAGCCTCGGGGTGGGACAGGGGAACACTGAAGCTTTCTTT TRBJ1-1 TRBV7-3 TRBD1 .
CASSQGDPQYF TGTGCCAGCAGCCAGGGGGACCCGCAGTATTTT TRBJ2-3 TRBV6-1 TRBD1 .
CASTGGGEQYF TGTGCCAGCACGGGGGGAGGCGAGCAGTACTTC TRBJ2-7 TRBV6-1 TRBD2 .
CASSEERTQPQHF TGTGCCAGCAGTGAAGAGCGGACGCAACCCCAGCATTTT TRBJ1-5 TRBV6-1 . .
CASSFFSGYEQYF TGTGCCAGCAGCTTTTTTAGTGGCTACGAGCAGTACTTC TRBJ2-7 TRBV5-6 . .
CASSPGQGLGQYF TGTGCTAGCAGTCCGGGACAGGGCTTGGGGCAGTACTTC TRBJ2-7 TRBV7-7 TRBD1 .
CASSPNLRLEAFF TGTGCCAGCAGCCCTAATCTGAGGCTGGAAGCTTTCTTT TRBJ1-1 TRBV7-2 . once
CASSLWTGMSYEQYF TGCGCCAGCAGCCTCTGGACAGGGATGTCCTACGAGCAGTACTTC TRBJ2-7 TRBV5-1 TRBD1 .
CASSLWTGGQYEQYF TGTGCCAGCTCACTCTGGACGGGAGGGCAATACGAGCAGTACTTC TRBJ2-7 TRBV18 TRBD2 .
CASSPRQGYTGELFF TGTGCCAGCTCACCCAGGCAGGGCTACACCGGGGAGCTGTTTTTT TRBJ2-2 TRBV18 . .
CASSLATGDEQFF TGCGCCAGCAGCTTGGCCACAGGGGATGAGCAGTTCTTC TRBJ2-1 TRBV5-1 TRBD1 once
CASSVGTSGNNEQFF TGTGCCAGCAGCGTCGGGACTAGCGGGAATAATGAGCAGTTCTTC TRBJ2-1 TRBV7-2 TRBD2 .
CASSLIEGVGDTQYF TGTGCCAGCAGCTTAATAGAGGGAGTGGGAGATACGCAGTATTTT TRBJ2-3 TRBV7-9 . few
CASSLRQLNQPQHF TGTGCCAGCAGTTTGAGGCAGCTCAATCAGCCCCAGCATTTT TRBJ1-5 TRBV28 . .
CASSSTSATGNTGELFF TGTGCCAGCAGCTCTACTAGCGCGACCGGGAACACCGGGGAGCTGTTTTTT TRBJ2-2 TRBV28 TRBD2 once
CASSSFRLAGPYTMNTGELFF TGTGCCAGCAGTAGTTTTCGGCTAGCGGGGCCCTACACCATGAACACCGGGGAGCTGTTTTTT TRBJ2-2 TRBV28 TRBD2 once
CAWNRGHEQYF TGTGCCTGGAACAGGGGCCACGAGCAGTACTTC TRBJ2-7 TRBV30 TRBD1 .
CASGTAPNTGELFF TGTGCCAGCGGGACTGCGCCGAACACCGGGGAGCTGTTTTTT TRBJ2-2 TRBV7-3 . .
CASSSPGTSGRGSTDTQYF TGTGCCAGCAGCTCCCCCGGGACTAGCGGGAGGGGGAGCACAGATACGCAGTATTTT TRBJ2-3 TRBV4-2 TRBD2 .